This TCR beta chain is from a study of CD8 T cells in ankylosing spondylitis. Study-wide findings and caveats: Made up of fewer than 10 highly homologous variants, a TCR beta motif appeared characteristic of ankylosing spondylitis blood. Within matched ankylosing spondylitis synovial fluid, disease-linked clones were reportedly significantly enriched. Both synovial fluid and blood in reactive arthritis had previously been reported to carry some motif variants.

The V end lost 9 bases, the J end lost 6 bases, and 10 bases lay between the germline ends. This CDR3 comprises 12 residues. Germline V gene lookup returns CDR1 SGDLS and CDR2 YYNGEE. The authors made TCR beta libraries by quantitative 5'-RACE with molecular barcodes. TCRdb ran MiXCR on the 5' RACE reads and lists one entry per CDR3 protein. The table has some 140,000 distinct CDR3 sequences, roughly 6.6% seen once. Only a few counts were recorded for this clonotype. Its antigen is not known. This rearrangement joins TRBV9 to TRBJ2-6, with D uncertain. The sequencing sample was made of blood, either unsorted or a sorted T cell fraction (not recorded which). The source of this sequence is a female donor with ankylosing spondylitis or in good health (not recorded which). CDR3 in DNA: TGTGCCACCGCCACCCCGGCCAACGTCCTGACTTTC. Protein product: CATATPANVLTF.